Shown below are 26 T cell receptor beta chains from a single sample sequenced in a study of T cell repertoires in cytomegalovirus infection. One entry per CDR3 protein, called by TCRdb with MiXCR from the reads. Of roughly 700,000 distinct CDR3 sequences listed, about 30% are singletons. For these receptors, no antigen is known. This material consisted of cultured PBMCs, taken from culture after CMV antigen stimulation. The receptor source for this set is a human donor in good health (CMV status not recorded). Some clones in this sample may be carry-over from other donors' samples.

V is TRBV27 and J is TRBJ2-3, with D perhaps matching TRBD1 (5 bases). Between the trimmed V and J ends, which lost 7 bases and 3 bases, there was a span of 17 bases. The CDR3 is 15 amino acids. From germline, CDR1 is MNHEY and CDR2 SMNVEV (reference sequence). The CDR3 protein is CASTNLGPRTDTQYF. The CDR3 region has the DNA TGTGCCAGCACCAATTTGGGGCCCCGGACAGATACGCAGTATTTT.

V usage is TRBV12-3 or TRBV12-4 and J usage is TRBJ2-7, with D perhaps TRBD1 (6 bases). CDR3 length: 13 residues. The V end was cut by 1 base, the J end by 6 bases, with 10 bases between. CDR3 sequence: CASSLGGQREQYF. The CDR3 region has the DNA TGTGCCAGCAGTTTAGGGGGGCAGCGCGAGCAGTACTTC.

The CDR3 protein is CASSLSPGKLQQYF. For the CDR3, the DNA is TGTGCCAGCAGTTTAAGCCCAGGAAAGTTGCAGCAGTATTTT. This chain joins TRBV27 and TRBJ2-3; D is uncertain. Germline CDR1 reads MNHEY; CDR2 reads SMNVEV (reference sequence). Trimming stripped 2 bases from V and 11 bases from J, with 17 bases between. This CDR3 region has 14 residues.

This clonotype turned up a few times. The V and J genes are TRBV12-5 and TRBJ1-3; a weak D match, TRBD1 (6 bases). With 2 bases removed from V and 4 bases from J, the gap between germline ends came to 9 bases. CDR3 length equals 14 residues. Germline V gene data show CDR1 as LGHNT and CDR2 as FRNRAP. CDR3 bases: TGTGCTAGTGGTTTGCGGACAGAAGGAAACACCATATATTTT. Amino acids: CASGLRTEGNTIYF.

The V gene is TRBV12-3 or TRBV12-4, the J gene TRBJ2-5; 7 bases are a match to TRBD2. This CDR3 contains 15 residues. Losses at the gene ends were 3 bases for V and 3 bases for J; bases not matched to a gene: 7. The CDR3 DNA sequence: TGTGCCAGCAGTTTTCGTGCGGGGGTGGAAGAGACCCAGTACTTC. Its protein is CASSFRAGVEETQYF.

The chain recombines TRBV27 with TRBJ2-1; TRBD2 is a possible D gene (6 bases). The CDR3 totals 16 residues. Deletions cut 1 base from V and 0 bases from J, with 10 bases between. The germline V gene encodes CDR1 MNHEY and CDR2 SMNVEV (reference sequence). CDR3 coding DNA: TGTGCCAGCAGTTTATATGGGACTCCCTCCTACAATGAGCAGTTCTTC. Protein: CASSLYGTPSYNEQFF.

This clonotype was recorded a few times. CDR3 nucleotides: TGTGCCAGCAGCCCAGTGGGGGGGAATTCACCCCTCCACTTT. It is translated as CASSPVGGNSPLHF. The chain has TRBV7-2 and TRBJ1-6; a weak D match, TRBD1 (5 bases). Trimming removed 5 bases at V and 7 bases at J, with 12 bases between. The CDR3 extends over 14 amino acids. From germline, CDR1 is SGHTA and CDR2 FQGNSA. The full variable domain, with the rest looked up from reference TRBV7-2 and TRBJ1-6, is GAGVSQSPSNKVTEKGKDVELRCDPISGHTALYWYRQSLGQGLEFLIYFQGNSAPDKSGLPSDRFSAERTGGSVSTLTIQRTQQEDSAVYLCASSPVGGNSPLHFGNGTRLTVT.

The count of this clonotype is one. DNA for the CDR3: TGCAGTGTGAAGCGGGAGATAGGGACCCAGTACTTC. This gives the protein CSVKREIGTQYF. The chain has TRBV20-1 and TRBJ2-5; 8 bases align to TRBD2. V dropped 7 bases and J dropped 7; count of bases not matched to a gene: 8. The CDR3 covers 12 residues. CDR1 and CDR2 (germline): DFQATT, SNEGSKA (reference sequence).

The genes are TRBV11-1 and TRBJ2-3, with D tentatively TRBD2 (7 bases). V was trimmed by 6 bases and J by 1 base, leaving 17 bases between them. Germline V lookup: CDR1 SGHAT, CDR2 FQDESV (reference sequence). CDR3 length equals 16 residues. The CDR3 protein is CASSFFSGGRTDTQYF. CDR3 bases: TGTGCCAGCAGTTTCTTCTCCGGGGGGCGCACAGATACGCAGTATTTT.

This clonotype was observed a handful of times. The J gene is TRBJ2-7, the V gene TRBV20-1, with D perhaps matching TRBD2 (5 bases). V was pared by 6 bases and J by 3 bases, with 15 bases between. The length of the CDR3 is 13 residues. CDR1 is DFQATT and CDR2 is SNEGSKA in the germline V gene (reference sequence). The CDR3 DNA sequence: TGCAGTGCAGACCGGGGAATCGTCTACGAGCAGTACTTC. This gives the protein CSADRGIVYEQYF.

The CDR3 is CASTQLHGSVETQYF. CDR3 sequence (DNA): TGTGCCAGCACCCAACTACATGGGTCCGTGGAGACCCAGTACTTC. This chain connects TRBV12-3 or TRBV12-4 to TRBJ2-5; D gene uncertain. This CDR3 contains 15 residues. Between the trimmed V and J ends, which lost 7 bases and 5 bases, there was a span of 20 bases.

The genes are TRBV15 and TRBJ2-1; TRBD2 matches at 8 bases. Germline assignment: CDR1 LNHNV and CDR2 YYDKDF (reference sequence). The length of the CDR3 is 17 residues. With 0 bases clipped from V and 7 bases from J, the junction kept 11 bases outside the gene matches. CDR3 region: CATSRESRAGGRNEQFF. The CDR3 DNA reads as TGTGCCACCAGCAGAGAAAGCCGCGCGGGGGGCCGAAATGAGCAGTTCTTC.

This clonotype appeared many times. The chain recombines TRBV7-8 with TRBJ2-7; 8 nucleotides align to TRBD2. With V trimmed by 1 base and J by 0 bases, 5 bases remained unmatched. This CDR3 has 16 amino acids. Germline values: CDR1 SGHVS, CDR2 FQNEAQ. CDR3 bases: TGTGCCAGCAGCTTAGTCGTCAGCGGGAGCTCCTACGAGCAGTACTTC. Its protein product is CASSLVVSGSSYEQYF.

In the case of this clonotype: One end of the junction does not line up with germline, which may come from a read error. The chain recombines TRBV7-6 with TRBJ2-7; weak D call: TRBD2 (6 bases). CDR3 length: 13 amino acids. Per germline, CDR1 SGHVS and CDR2 FNYEAQ. The CDR3 DNA reads as TGTGCCAGCAGCTCCCACCCATCGGGACTCCTCTCTTTC. Translated, it gives CASSSHPSGLLSF.

This clonotype showed up just once. The rearrangement uses TRBV7-2 and TRBJ1-6; D gene ambiguous. Trimming removed 1 base from V and 7 bases from J, with 8 bases in between. Germline V gives CDR1 SGHTA, CDR2 FQGNSA. The length of the CDR3 is 14 residues. The CDR3 here is CASSLVVTNSPLHF. In DNA form, the CDR3 reads TGTGCCAGCAGCTTAGTGGTCACCAATTCACCCCTCCACTTT.

This clonotype appeared many times. This sequence joins TRBV12-3 or TRBV12-4 and TRBJ2-3; 11 bases are a match to TRBD1. Trimming took 8 bases from V and 1 from J; bases not matched to a gene: 8. The CDR3 length is 16 residues. CDR3 loop: CASRRWGQGGTDTQYF. The CDR3, as DNA: TGTGCCAGCCGGAGGTGGGGACAGGGGGGCACAGATACGCAGTATTTT.

Here the CDR3 reads CSARRTSGNWGSYNEQFF. The DNA for the CDR3 is TGCAGTGCTAGAAGGACTAGCGGGAATTGGGGCTCCTACAATGAGCAGTTCTTC. This chain connects TRBV20-1 to TRBJ2-1; 12 bases align to TRBD2. CDR1 and CDR2 (germline): DFQATT, SNEGSKA (reference sequence). There are 18 residues in the CDR3. V trimming: 2 bases; J trimming: 0 bases; junction bases outside the gene matches: 8.

This chain connects TRBV7-9 to TRBJ2-5; 7 nucleotides line up with TRBD2. In germline, CDR1 is SEHNR, CDR2 FQNEAQ (reference sequence). The V and J ends lost 1 base and 0 bases, in that order; junction bases with no gene match: 8. CDR3 length: 17 residues. The CDR3 nucleotides read TGTGCCAGCAGCTTAGTCGATGTGGGGGGGTACCAAGAGACCCAGTACTTC. Its translation: CASSLVDVGGYQETQYF.

This clonotype was observed many times. The chain combines TRBV7-8 with TRBJ2-5, with 11 positions matching TRBD1. The CDR3 totals 16 residues. Trimming cost V 2 bases and J 4 bases; bases outside gene matches: 6. Germline V CDR1 and CDR2: SGHVS, FQNEAQ. CDR3 residues: CASSLWGTGGIETQYF. CDR3 nucleotide sequence: TGTGCCAGCAGCTTATGGGGGACAGGGGGGATAGAGACCCAGTACTTC.

This clonotype showed up many times. Here the CDR3 DNA reads TGTGCCAGCAGCTCCGGACTAGCGGGAGGAGGTGAGCAGTTCTTC. It encodes CASSSGLAGGGEQFF. The chain joins TRBV11-2 to TRBJ2-1; 14 bases fit TRBD2. V was clipped by 4 bases and J by 9 bases; unmatched bases: 5. The germline V gene has CDR1 SGHAT and CDR2 FQNNGV. This CDR3 is built from 15 residues. Using reference TRBV11-2 and TRBJ2-1 for the parts outside the CDR3, the full variable domain is EAGVAQSPRYKIIEKRQSVAFWCNPISGHATLYWYQQILGQGPKLLIQFQNNGVVDDSQLPKDRFSAERLKGVDSTLKIQPAKLEDSAVYLCASSSGLAGGGEQFFGPGTRLTVL.

This clonotype was picked up one time. The chain combines TRBV6-1 with TRBJ2-1, with no clear D. Germline V gives CDR1 MNHNS, CDR2 SASEGT. There are 14 residues in the CDR3. V was shortened by 4 bases and J by 10 bases, with 17 bases between the two germline ends. The CDR3 DNA sequence: TGTGCCAGCAGTGGCGACACTTCCCGCCCAGAGCAGTTCTTC. This gives the protein CASSGDTSRPEQFF.

J is TRBJ1-1 and V is TRBV28; 10 positions match TRBD1. Germline V CDR1 and CDR2: MDHEN, SYDVKM. Trimming at V came to 6 bases and at J to 1 base, leaving 5 bases not matched to a gene. CDR3 length: 15 amino acids. CDR3 sequence (DNA): TGTGCCAGCAGCCCGGACAGGGGGTGGAACACTGAAGCTTTCTTT. This translates into CASSPDRGWNTEAFF.

This clonotype came up a few times. The chain couples TRBV7-8 to TRBJ2-5; tentatively, D is TRBD1 (6 bases). V was cut by 1 base and J by 5 bases, with 11 bases left in between. The CDR3 covers 14 residues. CDR1 and CDR2 from the germline V gene are SGHVS and FQNEAQ. In DNA, the CDR3 is TGTGCCAGCAGCTTAGGGAAGAGGGGGGAGACCCAGTACTTC. Its protein product is CASSLGKRGETQYF.

The chain links TRBV11-2 to TRBJ1-4, with D possibly being TRBD1 (6 bases). CDR1 is SGHAT and CDR2 is FQNNGV in the germline V gene. V shed 9 bases and J shed 5 bases, with 16 bases lying between them. The CDR3 totals 14 residues. This CDR3 is CASTRTVLNEKLFF. The CDR3 DNA reads TGTGCCAGTACTAGGACAGTTCTAAATGAAAAACTGTTTTTT.

Remarks on this clonotype: The junction shows a germline mismatch at one end, possibly a read error. The V call is TRBV28, the J call TRBJ1-1, with D perhaps matching TRBD1 (5 bases). CDR3 size: 14 residues. Germline V lookup: CDR1 MDHEN, CDR2 SYDVKM. The CDR3 bases are TGTGTCAGCAGTTTCGTAGCCAGGGCGTATGAAGCTTTCTTT. Its translation: CVSSFVARAYEAFF.

This clonotype was observed a handful of times. The chain is built from TRBV7-9 and TRBJ2-5; the D is unclear. Trimming cost V 5 bases and J 5 bases, with 15 bases left between them. The CDR3 runs 14 residues. Germline V gene lookup returns CDR1 SEHNR and CDR2 FQNEAQ (reference sequence). In DNA, the CDR3 is TGTGCCAGCAGCCGTGGTCCCGAAGGGGAGACCCAGTACTTC. It yields the protein CASSRGPEGETQYF.